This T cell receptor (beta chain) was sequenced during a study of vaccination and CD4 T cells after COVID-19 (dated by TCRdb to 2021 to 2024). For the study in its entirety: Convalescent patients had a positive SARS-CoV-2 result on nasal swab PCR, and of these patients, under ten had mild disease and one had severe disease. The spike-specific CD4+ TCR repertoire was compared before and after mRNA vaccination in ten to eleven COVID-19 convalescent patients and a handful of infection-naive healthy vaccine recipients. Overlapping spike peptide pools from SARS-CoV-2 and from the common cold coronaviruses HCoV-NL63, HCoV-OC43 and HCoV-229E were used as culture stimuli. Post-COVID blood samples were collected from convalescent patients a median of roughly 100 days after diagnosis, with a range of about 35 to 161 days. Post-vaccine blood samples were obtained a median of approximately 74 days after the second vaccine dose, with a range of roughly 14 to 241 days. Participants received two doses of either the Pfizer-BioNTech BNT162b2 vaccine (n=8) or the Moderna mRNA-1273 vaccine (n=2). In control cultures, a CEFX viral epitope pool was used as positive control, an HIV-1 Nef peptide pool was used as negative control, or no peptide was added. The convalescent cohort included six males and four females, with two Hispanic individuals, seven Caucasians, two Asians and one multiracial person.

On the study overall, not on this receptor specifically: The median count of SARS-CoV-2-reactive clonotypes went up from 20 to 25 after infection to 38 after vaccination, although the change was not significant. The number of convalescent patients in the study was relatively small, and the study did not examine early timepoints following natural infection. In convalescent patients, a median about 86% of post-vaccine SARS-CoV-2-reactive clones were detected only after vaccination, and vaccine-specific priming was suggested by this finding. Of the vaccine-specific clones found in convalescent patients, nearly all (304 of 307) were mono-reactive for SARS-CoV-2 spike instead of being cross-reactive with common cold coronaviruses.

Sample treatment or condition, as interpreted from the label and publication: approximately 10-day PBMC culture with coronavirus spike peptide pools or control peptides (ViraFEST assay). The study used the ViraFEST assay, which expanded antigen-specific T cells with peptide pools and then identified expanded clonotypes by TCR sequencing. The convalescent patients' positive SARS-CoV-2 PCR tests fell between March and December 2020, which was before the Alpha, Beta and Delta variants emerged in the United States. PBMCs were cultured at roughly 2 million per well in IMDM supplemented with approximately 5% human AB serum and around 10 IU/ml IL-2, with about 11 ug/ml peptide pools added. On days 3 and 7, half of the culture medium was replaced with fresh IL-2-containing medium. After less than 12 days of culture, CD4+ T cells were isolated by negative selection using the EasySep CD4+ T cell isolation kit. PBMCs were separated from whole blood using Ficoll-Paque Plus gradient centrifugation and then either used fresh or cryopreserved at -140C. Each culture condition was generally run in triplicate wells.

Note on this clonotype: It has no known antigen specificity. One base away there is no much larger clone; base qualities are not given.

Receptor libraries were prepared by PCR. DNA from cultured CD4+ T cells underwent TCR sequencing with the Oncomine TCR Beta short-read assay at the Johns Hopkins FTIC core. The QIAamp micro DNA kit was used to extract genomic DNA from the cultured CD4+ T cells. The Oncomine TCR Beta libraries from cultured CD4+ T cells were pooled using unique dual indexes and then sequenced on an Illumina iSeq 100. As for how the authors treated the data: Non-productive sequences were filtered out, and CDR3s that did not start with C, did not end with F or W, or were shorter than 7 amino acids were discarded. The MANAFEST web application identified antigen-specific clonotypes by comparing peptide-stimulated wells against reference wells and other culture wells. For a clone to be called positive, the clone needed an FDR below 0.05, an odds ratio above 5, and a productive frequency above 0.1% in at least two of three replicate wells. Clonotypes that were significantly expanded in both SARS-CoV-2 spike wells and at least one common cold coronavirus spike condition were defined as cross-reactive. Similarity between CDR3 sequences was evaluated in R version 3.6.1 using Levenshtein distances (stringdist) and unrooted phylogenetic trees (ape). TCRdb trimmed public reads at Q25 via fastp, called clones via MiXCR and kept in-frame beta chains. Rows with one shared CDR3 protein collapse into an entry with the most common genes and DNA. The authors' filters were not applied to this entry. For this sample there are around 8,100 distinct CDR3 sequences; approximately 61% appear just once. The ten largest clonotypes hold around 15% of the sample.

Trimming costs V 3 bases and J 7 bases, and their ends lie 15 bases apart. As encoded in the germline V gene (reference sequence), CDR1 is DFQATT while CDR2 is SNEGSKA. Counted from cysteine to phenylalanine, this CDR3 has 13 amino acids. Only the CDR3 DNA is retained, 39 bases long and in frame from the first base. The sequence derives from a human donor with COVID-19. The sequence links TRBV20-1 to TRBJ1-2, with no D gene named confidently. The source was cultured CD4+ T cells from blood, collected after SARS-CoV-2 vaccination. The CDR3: CSASSHLRFGYTF. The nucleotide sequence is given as TGCAGTGCTAGCTCCCATCTTAGGTTTGGCTACACCTTC.